The 5 T cell receptor beta chains below come from one sample, sequenced in a study of long-term antiretroviral therapy in people with HIV. This was the immunoSEQ v3.0 assay at survey level. Libraries were prepared by immunoSEQ multiplex PCR; TCRdb keeps only in-frame clonotypes and omits some of them. The data show tens of thousands of clones, roughly 82% seen once. The sample consisted of unsorted PBMCs, taken 0.3 years after starting antiretroviral therapy. All receptors come from a man aged 18 to 29 with HIV.

V usage is TRBV18 and J usage is TRBJ2-7; 8 bases align to TRBD2. Germline lookup yields CDR1 KGHSH and CDR2 LQKENI. The CDR3 is made up of 16 amino acids. V trimming: 2 bases; J trimming: 0 bases; junction bases outside the gene matches: 6. CDR3 coding DNA: TGTGCCAGCTCACCAACGGGGGGGATTCTCTCCTACGAGCAGTACTTC. This encodes CASSPTGGILSYEQYF.

The gene calls are TRBV5-1 and TRBJ1-4; D gene ambiguous. V lost 1 base and J 0 bases, leaving 13 bases between the germline ends. This CDR3 has 17 amino acids. Germline V gives CDR1 SGHRS, CDR2 YFSETQ. The CDR3: CASSLLPATSTNEKLFF. CDR3 nucleotide sequence: TGCGCCAGCAGCTTGTTGCCAGCGACCTCAACTAATGAAAAACTGTTTTTT.

The chain uses TRBV5-4 and TRBJ2-6, with TRBD1 matching over 7 bases. The CDR3 is 15 amino acids. Trimming took 6 bases from V and 0 from J; bases not matched to a gene: 3. Germline V gives CDR1 SGHNT, CDR2 YYREEE (reference sequence). The CDR3 loop is CASNRGNSGANVLTF. The CDR3 coding sequence is TGTGCCAGCAACAGGGGAAACTCTGGGGCCAACGTCCTGACTTTC. Complete variable domain (other parts from reference TRBV5-4 and TRBJ2-6): ETGVTQSPTHLIKTRGQQVTLRCSSQSGHNTVSWYQQALGQGPQFIFQYYREEENGRGNFPPRFSGLQFPNYSSELNVNALELDDSALYLCASNRGNSGANVLTFGAGSRLTVL.

The chain is built from TRBV7-3 and TRBJ2-1; 14 positions agree with TRBD2. CDR1 and CDR2 from the germline V gene are SGHTA and FQGTGA. The trim removed 1 base at V and 7 bases at J, leaving 6 bases unmatched. The CDR3 covers 17 residues. The CDR3 sequence: CASSLRGLAGVTNEQFF. The CDR3 nucleotides read TGTGCCAGCAGCTTAAGGGGACTAGCGGGAGTTACGAATGAGCAGTTCTTC.

A note on this clone: This sample also contains other DNA sequences that code for the same CDR3. The gene calls are TRBV29-1 and TRBJ2-3, with D possibly TRBD1 on 6 matching bases. V was cut by 3 bases and J by 2 bases, with 12 bases left in between. CDR3 length: 14 residues. The germline CDR1 and CDR2 sequences are SQVTM and ANQGSEA. CDR3 in DNA: TGCAGCGTTGAGGGGCAGGGGTACACAGATACGCAGTATTTT. Translating it yields CSVEGQGYTDTQYF.